A selection of T cell receptor beta chains follows, all from one sample in a study of cytomegalovirus exposure and HLA in healthy donors. This table comes from immunoSEQ multiplex PCR, and its TCRdb copy is limited to in-frame clones, with some not included. This sample has more than 110,000 clones, with about 94% found just once. Sequencing was done on a sample of PBMCs. The source is a man younger than 35 in good health and CMV-seropositive. Both conserved end residues are part of each CDR3. The order of the fields is J gene, D gene, clone size, V gene, CDR3 protein, CDR3 DNA. A D gene is named only where the DNA matches it firmly. Some rows mark clone size as missing; the rest say once, few, many or name a class of expanded clone.

>TRBJ1-2|.|.|TRBV2
CASSEARTGGDGYTF
TGTGCCAGCAGTGAAGCCCGTACGGGAGGAGATGGCTACACCTTC
>TRBJ1-4|TRBD1|.|TRBV7-8
CASSSRQGVNEKLFF
TGTGCCAGCAGCTCCCGGCAGGGGGTTAATGAAAAACTGTTTTTT
>TRBJ2-1|TRBD2|.|TRBV7-9
CASSLELADNEQFF
TGTGCCAGCAGCTTGGAACTAGCGGACAATGAGCAGTTCTTC
>TRBJ2-1|TRBD2|.|TRBV27
CASMGGGGEQFF
TGTGCCAGCATGGGTGGGGGGGGTGAGCAGTTCTTC
>TRBJ2-1|.|few|TRBV7-9
CASSLVVGQGLSNEQFF
TGTGCCAGCAGCTTAGTAGTGGGGCAGGGGCTGAGCAATGAGCAGTTCTTC
>TRBJ1-2|TRBD1|once|TRBV30
CAWNFRDRVRGYTF
TGTGCCTGGAACTTCCGGGACAGGGTAAGGGGCTACACCTTC
>TRBJ2-5|.|.|TRBV7-2
CASSPTIETQYF
TGTGCCAGCAGCCCCACTATAGAGACCCAGTACTTC
>TRBJ1-2|.|few|TRBV10-1
CATQGQLNYGYTF
TGCGCCACCCAAGGACAGCTTAACTATGGCTACACCTTC
>TRBJ2-2|.|.|TRBV5-1
CASSLGTTTGELFF
TGCGCCAGCAGCTTGGGGACTACGACCGGGGAGCTGTTTTTT
>TRBJ1-2|.|once|TRBV5-4
CASSLVRTGSNYGYTF
TGTGCCAGCAGCTTGGTGCGTACGGGGTCTAACTATGGCTACACCTTC
>TRBJ2-7|TRBD1|.|TRBV2
CASSRGWEQYF
TGTGCCAGCTCCAGGGGGTGGGAGCAGTACTTC
>TRBJ1-1|TRBD1|few|TRBV30
CAWSPRTTGRNTEAFF
TGTGCCTGGAGTCCCCGAACGACAGGGCGGAACACTGAAGCTTTCTTT
>TRBJ2-7|TRBD1|.|TRBV5-4
CASSPRTGRYEQYF
TGTGCCAGCAGCCCTAGGACAGGGCGCTACGAGCAGTACTTC
>TRBJ2-1|.|.|TRBV11-3
CASSPRGASYNEQFF
TGTGCCAGCAGCCCCAGGGGCGCGTCCTACAATGAGCAGTTCTTC
>TRBJ2-7|TRBD1|.|TRBV5-1
CASSLGQGVYEQYF
TGCGCCAGCAGCCTGGGACAGGGTGTGTACGAGCAGTACTTC
>TRBJ2-7|.|once|TRBV15
CATSSPKEGWHEQYF
TGTGCCACCAGCAGCCCCAAGGAGGGTTGGCACGAGCAGTACTTC
>TRBJ2-5|.|.|TRBV2
CAAAVQETQYF
TGTGCCGCGGCAGTCCAAGAGACCCAGTACTTC
>TRBJ1-5|.|.|TRBV10-3
CAISGSRGSNQPQHF
TGTGCCATCAGTGGCTCCCGGGGGAGCAATCAGCCCCAGCATTTT
>TRBJ1-5|.|.|TRBV28
CASGPGGIAQHF
TGTGCCAGCGGCCCGGGGGGGATTGCCCAGCATTTT
>TRBJ2-1|TRBD2|.|TRBV19
CASGLAANEQFF
TGTGCCAGTGGGCTAGCGGCCAATGAGCAGTTCTTC
>TRBJ2-1|TRBD2|.|TRBV27
CASSLRVAGGPGNEQFF
TGTGCCAGCAGTTTGAGGGTAGCGGGAGGGCCGGGGAATGAGCAGTTCTTC
>TRBJ2-3|TRBD2|once|TRBV29-1
CSVRVLTGGLTDTQYF
TGCAGCGTCCGGGTTCTGACGGGAGGGCTCACAGATACGCAGTATTTT
>TRBJ1-6|.|.|TRBV7-3
CASSLVSPLHF
TGTGCCAGCAGCTTAGTATCACCCCTCCACTTT
>TRBJ1-3|TRBD1|.|TRBV5-6
CASSLRLQGAGNTIYF
TGTGCCAGCAGCTTACGTCTTCAGGGGGCCGGGAACACCATATATTTT
>TRBJ2-7|.|.|TRBV6-1
CASRPTVAYEQYF
TGTGCCAGCCGCCCGACAGTGGCCTACGAGCAGTACTTC
>TRBJ2-3|.|.|TRBV6-5
CASSYSWPSTDTQYF
TGTGCCAGCAGTTACTCATGGCCAAGCACAGATACGCAGTATTTT
>TRBJ1-2|TRBD1|.|TRBV27
CASSFSGTGAGYTF
TGTGCCAGCAGTTTTTCCGGGACAGGGGCAGGCTACACCTTC
>TRBJ1-6|.|few|TRBV27
CASSWGRGNPLHF
TGTGCCAGCAGTTGGGGTAGGGGGAATCCCCTCCACTTT